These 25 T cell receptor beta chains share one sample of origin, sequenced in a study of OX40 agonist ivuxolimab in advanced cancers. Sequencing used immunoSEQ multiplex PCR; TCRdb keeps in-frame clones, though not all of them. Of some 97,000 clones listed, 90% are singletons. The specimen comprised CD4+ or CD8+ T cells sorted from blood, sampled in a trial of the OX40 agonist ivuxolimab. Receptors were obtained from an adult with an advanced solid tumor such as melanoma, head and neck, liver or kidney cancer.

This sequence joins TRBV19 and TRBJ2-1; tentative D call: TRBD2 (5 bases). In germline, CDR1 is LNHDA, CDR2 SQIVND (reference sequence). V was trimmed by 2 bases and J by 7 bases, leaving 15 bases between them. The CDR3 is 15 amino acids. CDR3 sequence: CASSILAEAGNEQFF. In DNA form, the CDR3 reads TGTGCCAGTAGTATATTGGCGGAGGCTGGTAATGAGCAGTTCTTC.

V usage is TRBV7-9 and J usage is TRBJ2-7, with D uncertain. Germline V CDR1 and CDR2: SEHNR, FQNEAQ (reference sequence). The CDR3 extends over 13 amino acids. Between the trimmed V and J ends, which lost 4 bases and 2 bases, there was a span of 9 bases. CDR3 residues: CASSWSTTYEQYF. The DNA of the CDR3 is TGTGCCAGCAGCTGGTCGACCACCTACGAGCAGTACTTC.

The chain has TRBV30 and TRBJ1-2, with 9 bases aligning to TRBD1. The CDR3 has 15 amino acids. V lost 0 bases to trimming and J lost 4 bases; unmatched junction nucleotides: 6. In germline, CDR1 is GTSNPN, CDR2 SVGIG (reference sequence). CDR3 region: CAWSVGGQGPYGYTF. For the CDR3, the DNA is TGTGCCTGGAGTGTAGGGGGACAGGGTCCCTATGGCTACACCTTC.

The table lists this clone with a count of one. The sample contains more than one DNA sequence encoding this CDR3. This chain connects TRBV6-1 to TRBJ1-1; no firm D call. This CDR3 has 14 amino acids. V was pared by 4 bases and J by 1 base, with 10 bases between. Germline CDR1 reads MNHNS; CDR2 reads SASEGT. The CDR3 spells CASSVKGGNTEAFF. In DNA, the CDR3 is TGTGCCAGCAGTGTAAAAGGTGGGAACACTGAAGCTTTCTTT.

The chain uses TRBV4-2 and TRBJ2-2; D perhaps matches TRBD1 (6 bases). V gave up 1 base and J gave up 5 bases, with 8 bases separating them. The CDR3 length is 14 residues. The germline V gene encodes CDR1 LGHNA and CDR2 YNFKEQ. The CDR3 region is CASSQVTGTGELFF. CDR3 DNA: TGTGCCAGCAGCCAAGTTACAGGGACCGGGGAGCTGTTTTTT.

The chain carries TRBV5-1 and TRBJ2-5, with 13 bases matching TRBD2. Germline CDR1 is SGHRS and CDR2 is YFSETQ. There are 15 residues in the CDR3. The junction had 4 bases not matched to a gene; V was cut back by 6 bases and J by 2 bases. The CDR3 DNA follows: TGCGCCAGCAACGTGGGACTAGCGGGACAAGAGACCCAGTACTTC. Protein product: CASNVGLAGQETQYF.

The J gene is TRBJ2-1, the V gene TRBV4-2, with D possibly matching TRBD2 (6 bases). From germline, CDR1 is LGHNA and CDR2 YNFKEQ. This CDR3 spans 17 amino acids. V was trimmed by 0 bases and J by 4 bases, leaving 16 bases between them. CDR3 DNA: TGTGCCAGCAGCCAAGATACCGCGTTAGCGGCATACAATGAGCAGTTCTTC. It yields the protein CASSQDTALAAYNEQFF.

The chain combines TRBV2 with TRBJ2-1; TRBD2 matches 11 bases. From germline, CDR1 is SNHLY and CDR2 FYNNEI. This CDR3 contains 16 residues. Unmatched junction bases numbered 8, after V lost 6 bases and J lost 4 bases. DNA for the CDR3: TGTGCCAGCAGCAGGGCTAGCGGGGGGCTGTACAATGAGCAGTTCTTC. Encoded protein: CASSRASGGLYNEQFF.

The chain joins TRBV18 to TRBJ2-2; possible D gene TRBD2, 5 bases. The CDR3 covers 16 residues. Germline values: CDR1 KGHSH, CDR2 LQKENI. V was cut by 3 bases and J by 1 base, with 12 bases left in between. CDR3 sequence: CASSPRTGLNTGELFF. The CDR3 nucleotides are TGTGCCAGCTCACCTAGGACGGGATTGAACACCGGGGAGCTGTTTTTT.

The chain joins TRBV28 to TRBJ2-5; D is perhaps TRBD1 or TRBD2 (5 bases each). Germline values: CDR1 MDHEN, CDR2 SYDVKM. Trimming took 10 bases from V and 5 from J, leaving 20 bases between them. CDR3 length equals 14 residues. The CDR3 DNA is TGTGCCACCCAAGCCGGGACCCTAAGGGAGACCCAGTACTTC. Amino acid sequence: CATQAGTLRETQYF.

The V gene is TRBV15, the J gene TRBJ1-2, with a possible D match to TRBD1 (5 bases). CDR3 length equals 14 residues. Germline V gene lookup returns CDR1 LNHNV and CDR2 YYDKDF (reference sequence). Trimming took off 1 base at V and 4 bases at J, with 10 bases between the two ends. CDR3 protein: CATSRGGTSYGYTF. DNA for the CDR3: TGTGCCACCAGCAGAGGAGGGACGTCCTATGGCTACACCTTC.

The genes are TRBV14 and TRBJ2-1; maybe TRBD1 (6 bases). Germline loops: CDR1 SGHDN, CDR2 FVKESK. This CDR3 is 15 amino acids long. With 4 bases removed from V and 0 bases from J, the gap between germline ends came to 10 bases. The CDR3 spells CASSPQGISYNEQFF. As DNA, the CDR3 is TGTGCCAGCAGCCCACAGGGAATCTCCTACAATGAGCAGTTCTTC.

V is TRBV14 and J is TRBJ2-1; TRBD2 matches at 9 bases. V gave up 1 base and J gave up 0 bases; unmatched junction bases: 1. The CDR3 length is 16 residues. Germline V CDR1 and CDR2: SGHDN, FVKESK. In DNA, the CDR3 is TGTGCCAGCAGCCAAGTTAGCGGGAGCTCCTACAATGAGCAGTTCTTC. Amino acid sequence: CASSQVSGSSYNEQFF.

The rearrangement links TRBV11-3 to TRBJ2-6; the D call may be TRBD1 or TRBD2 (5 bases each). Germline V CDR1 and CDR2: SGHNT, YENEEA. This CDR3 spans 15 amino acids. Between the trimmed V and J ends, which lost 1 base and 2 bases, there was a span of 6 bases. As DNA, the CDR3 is TGTGCCAGCAGCTTAGGGGGGACTGGGGCCAACGTCCTGACTTTC. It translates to CASSLGGTGANVLTF.

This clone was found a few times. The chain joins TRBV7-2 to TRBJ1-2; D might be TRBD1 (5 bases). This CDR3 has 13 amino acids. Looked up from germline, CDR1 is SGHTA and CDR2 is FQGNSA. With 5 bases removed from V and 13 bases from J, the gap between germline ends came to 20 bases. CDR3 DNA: TGTGCCAGCAGCGTGGACACGCACCTGGGTGGCACCTTC. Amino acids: CASSVDTHLGGTF.

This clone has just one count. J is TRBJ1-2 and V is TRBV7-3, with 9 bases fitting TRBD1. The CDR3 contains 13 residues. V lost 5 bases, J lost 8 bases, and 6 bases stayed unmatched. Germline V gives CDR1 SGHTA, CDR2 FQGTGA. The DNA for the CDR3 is TGTGCCAGCAGCCCCGGGACAGGGAGAGGCTACACCTTC. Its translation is CASSPGTGRGYTF.

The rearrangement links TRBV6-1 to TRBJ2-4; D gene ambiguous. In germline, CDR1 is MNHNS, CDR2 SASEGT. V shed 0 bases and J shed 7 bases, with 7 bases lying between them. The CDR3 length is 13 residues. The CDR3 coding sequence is TGTGCCAGCAGTGAAGCGCTCCAGAACATTCAGTACTTC. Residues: CASSEALQNIQYF.

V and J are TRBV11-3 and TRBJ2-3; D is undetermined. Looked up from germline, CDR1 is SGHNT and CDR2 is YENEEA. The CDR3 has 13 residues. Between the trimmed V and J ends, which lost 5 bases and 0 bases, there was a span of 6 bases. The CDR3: CASSPSSTDTQYF. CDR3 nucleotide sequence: TGTGCCAGCAGCCCCAGTAGCACAGATACGCAGTATTTT. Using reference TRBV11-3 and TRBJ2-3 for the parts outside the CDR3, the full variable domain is EAGVVQSPRYKIIEKKQPVAFWCNPISGHNTLYWYLQNLGQGPELLIRYENEEAVDDSQLPKDRFSAERLKGVDSTLKIQPAELGDSAVYLCASSPSSTDTQYFGPGTRLTVL.

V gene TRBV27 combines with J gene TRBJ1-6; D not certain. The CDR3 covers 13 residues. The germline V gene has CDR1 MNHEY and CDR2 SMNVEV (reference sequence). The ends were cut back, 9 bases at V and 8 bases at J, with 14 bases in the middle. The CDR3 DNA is TGTGCCAGTCGGGCCCCCTGGGATTCACCCCTCCACTTT. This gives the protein CASRAPWDSPLHF.

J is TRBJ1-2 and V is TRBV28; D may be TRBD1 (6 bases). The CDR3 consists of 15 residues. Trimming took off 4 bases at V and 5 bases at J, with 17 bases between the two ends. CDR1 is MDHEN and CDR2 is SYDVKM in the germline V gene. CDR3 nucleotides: TGTGCCAGCAGTTCCCCCGGCGGGGGCGCTTATGGCTACACCTTC. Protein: CASSSPGGGAYGYTF.

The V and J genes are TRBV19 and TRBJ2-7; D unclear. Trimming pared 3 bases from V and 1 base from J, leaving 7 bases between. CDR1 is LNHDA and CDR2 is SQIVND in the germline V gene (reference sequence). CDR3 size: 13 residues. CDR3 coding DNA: TGTGCCAGTAGTATCGGCAGTTCCTACGAGCAGTACTTC. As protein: CASSIGSSYEQYF.

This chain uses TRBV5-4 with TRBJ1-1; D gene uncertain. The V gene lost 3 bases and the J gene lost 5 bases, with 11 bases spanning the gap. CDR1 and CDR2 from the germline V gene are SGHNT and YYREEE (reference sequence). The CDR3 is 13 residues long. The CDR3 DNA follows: TGTGCCAGCAGCTATCAGGTAGATACTGAAGCTTTCTTT. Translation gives CASSYQVDTEAFF. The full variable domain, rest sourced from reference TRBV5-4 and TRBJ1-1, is ETGVTQSPTHLIKTRGQQVTLRCSSQSGHNTVSWYQQALGQGPQFIFQYYREEENGRGNFPPRFSGLQFPNYSSELNVNALELDDSALYLCASSYQVDTEAFFGQGTRLTVV.

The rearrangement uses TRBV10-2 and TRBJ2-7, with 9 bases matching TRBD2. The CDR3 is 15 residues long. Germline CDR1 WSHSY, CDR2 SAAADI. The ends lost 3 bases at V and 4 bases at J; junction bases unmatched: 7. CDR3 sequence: CASSDGAGGPYEQYF. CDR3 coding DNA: TGCGCCAGCAGTGATGGGGCGGGAGGGCCGTACGAGCAGTACTTC.

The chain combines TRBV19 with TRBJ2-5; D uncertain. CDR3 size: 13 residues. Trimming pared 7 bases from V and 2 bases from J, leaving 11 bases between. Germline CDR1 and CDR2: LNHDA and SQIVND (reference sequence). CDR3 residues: CASKRTLQETQYF. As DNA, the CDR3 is TGTGCCAGTAAACGGACGCTACAAGAGACCCAGTACTTC.

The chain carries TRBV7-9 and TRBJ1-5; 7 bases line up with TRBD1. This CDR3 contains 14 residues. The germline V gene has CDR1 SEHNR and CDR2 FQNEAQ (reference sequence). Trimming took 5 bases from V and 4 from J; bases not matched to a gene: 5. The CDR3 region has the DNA TGTGCCAGCAGCCGCGGACAGGCGAATCAGCCCCAGCATTTT. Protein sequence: CASSRGQANQPQHF.